Listed here are 27 T cell receptor beta chains from one sample, sequenced in a study of shared clonotypes between healthy human individuals. Assay used: immunoSEQ multiplex PCR; TCRdb lists only in-frame clones, some missing. The table records fewer than 500,000 clones, about 79% of them present only once. Sequenced sample: PBMCs. The receptors derive from a woman in her forties in good health. Some clones in this sample may be carry-over from other donors' samples.

The rearrangement links TRBV6-6 to TRBJ2-1; TRBD2 agrees at 9 bases. Germline V lookup: CDR1 MNHNY, CDR2 SVGAGI (reference sequence). J gave up 6 bases and V 2 bases, and 5 bases lay outside the gene matches. There are 15 residues in the CDR3. The CDR3 spells CASSYRAGGSNEQFF. The CDR3 bases are TGTGCCAGCAGTTACAGGGCGGGAGGGAGCAATGAGCAGTTCTTC.

The sample holds one count of this clone. The chain is built from TRBV4-2 and TRBJ2-7; 8 bases are a match to TRBD2. Germline V gene sequence: CDR1 LGHNA, CDR2 YNFKEQ. This CDR3 spans 15 amino acids. J was trimmed by 3 bases and V by 2 bases; bases with no gene match: 6. In DNA form, the CDR3 reads TGTGCCAGCAGCCAACCCAGCGGGAGTGGCTACGAGCAGTACTTC. Translation: CASSQPSGSGYEQYF.

V and J are TRBV5-1 and TRBJ2-1, with D maybe TRBD2 (6 bases). Per germline, CDR1 SGHRS and CDR2 YFSETQ. V lost 4 bases, J lost 2 bases, and 13 bases lay in between. CDR3 length equals 15 residues. The CDR3 spells CASSPTTGAYNEQFF. The CDR3 bases are TGCGCCAGCAGCCCGACGACGGGAGCCTACAATGAGCAGTTCTTC.

The V call is TRBV28, the J call TRBJ1-2; possibly TRBD1 for D (6 bases). Germline CDR1 and CDR2: MDHEN and SYDVKM. The CDR3 consists of 13 residues. V lost 6 bases to trimming and J lost 7 bases, with 15 bases between them. The CDR3 reads CASSTGDIAGYTF. CDR3 DNA: TGTGCCAGCAGCACCGGGGACATTGCTGGCTACACCTTC.

The table lists this clone with a count of one. The chain has TRBV4-2 and TRBJ1-2; D remains ambiguous. The CDR3 is 14 residues long. Germline assignment: CDR1 LGHNA and CDR2 YNFKEQ. Trimming stripped 0 bases from V and 6 bases from J, with 11 bases between. The CDR3 DNA sequence: TGTGCCAGCAGCCAAGATCTCGGGCCAGATGGCTACACCTTC. Its protein is CASSQDLGPDGYTF.

V is TRBV5-1 and J is TRBJ2-5; D not resolved. V was cut by 4 bases and J by 5 bases, with 12 bases left in between. CDR1 and CDR2 (germline): SGHRS, YFSETQ. The CDR3 totals 13 residues. This CDR3 is CASSPLGWETQYF. In DNA, the CDR3 is TGCGCCAGCAGCCCCCTAGGGTGGGAGACCCAGTACTTC.

This clone has ten or more counts. The rearrangement joins TRBV27 to TRBJ2-1, with D perhaps matching TRBD2 (6 bases). CDR1 is MNHEY and CDR2 is SMNVEV in the germline V gene (reference sequence). V shed 3 bases and J shed 2 bases, with 8 bases lying between them. CDR3 length equals 14 residues. The CDR3 region is CASSFGGAYNEQFF. CDR3 DNA: TGTGCCAGCAGTTTTGGAGGGGCCTACAATGAGCAGTTCTTC.

This sequence joins TRBV29-1 and TRBJ2-1, with D perhaps matching TRBD2 (5 bases). V lost 4 bases and J lost 1, with 5 bases in between. CDR1 SQVTM and CDR2 ANQGSEA come from the germline V gene. The CDR3 covers 12 residues. The CDR3, as DNA: TGCAGCGTTGGGGAGTCCTACAATGAGCAGTTCTTC. This sequence encodes CSVGESYNEQFF.

The gene calls are TRBV11-2 and TRBJ2-1, with no clear D. This CDR3 is built from 13 residues. Germline CDR1 and CDR2: SGHAT and FQNNGV. With 5 bases removed from V and 0 bases from J, the gap between germline ends came to 5 bases. Written as DNA, the CDR3 is TGTGCCAGCAGCATCAGCTCCTACAATGAGCAGTTCTTC. Its translation: CASSISSYNEQFF.

Concerning this clone: A junction boundary mismatches the germline segment, possibly from a read error. The V gene is TRBV7-7, the J gene TRBJ2-7, with a possible D match to TRBD1 (6 bases). Germline loops: CDR1 SSHAT, CDR2 FNYEAQ (reference sequence). The CDR3 extends over 13 amino acids. In nucleotides, the CDR3 is TGTGCTAGCAGCTCGTTGGACAGCTGGGAGCAGTACTTC. This gives the protein CASSSLDSWEQYF. Complete variable domain (other parts from reference TRBV7-7 and TRBJ2-7): GAGVSQSPRYKVTKRGQDVTLRCDPISSHATLYWYQQALGQGPEFLTYFNYEAQPDKSGLPSDRFSAERPEGSISTLTIQRTEQRDSAMYRCASSSLDSWEQYFGPGTRLTVT.

This clone occurred once. The CDR3 protein is CASSFTASGSSDTQYF. CDR3 DNA: TGTGCCAGCAGCTTTACGGCTAGCGGGAGTTCAGATACGCAGTATTTT. The V gene is TRBV7-2, the J gene TRBJ2-3; 10 nucleotides align to TRBD2. V was clipped by 3 bases and J by 4 bases; unmatched bases: 7. The CDR3 spans 16 residues. From germline, CDR1 is SGHTA and CDR2 FQGNSA.

V gene TRBV7-8 combines with J gene TRBJ2-3; D is possibly TRBD1 (6 bases). CDR3 length: 13 residues. Germline CDR1 reads SGHVS; CDR2 reads FQNEAQ. The ends were cut back, 0 bases at V and 12 bases at J, with 13 bases in the middle. The CDR3 DNA follows: TGTGCCAGCAGCTTAGCGGCGACAGGCGGCCAGTATTTT. Translating it yields CASSLAATGGQYF.

The chain recombines TRBV29-1 with TRBJ1-1; TRBD1 is a possible D gene (6 bases). Germline values: CDR1 SQVTM, CDR2 ANQGSEA. The CDR3 length is 14 residues. V lost 6 bases to trimming and J lost 7 bases, with 21 bases between them. The CDR3 protein is CSVGVGASNLEAFF. CDR3 sequence (DNA): TGCAGCGTGGGGGTGGGGGCTTCAAACCTTGAAGCTTTCTTT.

This clone was counted ten times or more. The chain is built from TRBV6-5 and TRBJ1-5; no reliable D call. CDR1 MNHEY and CDR2 SVGAGI come from the germline V gene. The CDR3 extends over 14 amino acids. Trimming removed 6 bases from V and 4 bases from J, with 13 bases in between. The CDR3 DNA reads TGTGCCAGCAGGAGGACCGCGTATAATCAGCCCCAGCATTTT. Its protein is CASRRTAYNQPQHF.

The chain links TRBV11-2 to TRBJ1-6, with 12 bases lining up with TRBD1. The germline CDR1 and CDR2 sequences are SGHAT and FQNNGV. The length of the CDR3 is 17 residues. V shed 5 bases, J shed 9 bases, and the junction held 11 bases outside the gene matches. In nucleotides, the CDR3 is TGTGCCAGCAGCCTGGGACAGGGGGCTTCCTCGGGTTCACCCCTCCACTTT. This codes for CASSLGQGASSGSPLHF.

V is TRBV6-1 and J is TRBJ2-5; TRBD2 matches 7 bases. The J call may be mistaken, given a closer DNA end match to TRBJ2-7. The germline V gene encodes CDR1 MNHNS and CDR2 SASEGT. The CDR3 covers 14 residues. The CDR3 is CASKVGGGSYEQYF. CDR3 DNA: TGTGCCAGCAAGGTCGGCGGCGGGAGCTACGAGCAGTACTTC.

The chain uses TRBV19 and TRBJ2-5; possibly TRBD1 or TRBD2 for D (5 bases each). V was clipped by 4 bases and J by 1 base, with 7 bases between them. CDR3 length: 13 amino acids. Germline V lookup: CDR1 LNHDA, CDR2 SQIVND (reference sequence). The CDR3 region is CASSRDVQETQYF. DNA for the CDR3: TGTGCCAGTAGTAGGGACGTCCAAGAGACCCAGTACTTC. Drawing the rest from reference TRBV19 and TRBJ2-5, the complete variable domain is DGGITQSPKYLFRKEGQNVTLSCEQNLNHDAMYWYRQDPGQGLRLIYYSQIVNDFQKGDIAEGYSVSREKKESFPLTVTSAQKNPTAFYLCASSRDVQETQYFGPGTRLLVL.

This clone was seen a handful of times. The chain links TRBV11-2 to TRBJ1-1, with 7 bases aligning to TRBD1. The CDR3 sequence is 16 residues long. Losses at the gene ends were 1 base for V and 0 bases for J; bases not matched to a gene: 5. In germline, CDR1 is SGHAT, CDR2 FQNNGV. This chain's CDR3 is CASSLGHRGMNTEAFF. The CDR3 DNA reads TGTGCCAGCAGCTTAGGCCACAGGGGAATGAACACTGAAGCTTTCTTT.

V and J are TRBV19 and TRBJ1-4; D not resolved. CDR1 is LNHDA, CDR2 SQIVND, per germline (reference sequence). V dropped 8 bases and J dropped 7 bases, with 14 bases sitting between them. The length of the CDR3 is 13 residues. This chain's CDR3 is CASQRADGEKLFF. The CDR3 DNA reads TGTGCCAGTCAGAGGGCAGACGGTGAAAAACTGTTTTTT. Based on the CDR3 plus reference TRBV19 and TRBJ1-4, the full variable domain is DGGITQSPKYLFRKEGQNVTLSCEQNLNHDAMYWYRQDPGQGLRLIYYSQIVNDFQKGDIAEGYSVSREKKESFPLTVTSAQKNPTAFYLCASQRADGEKLFFGSGTQLSVL.

The table lists this clone with a few counts. The chain uses TRBV11-2 and TRBJ2-5; 7 bases match TRBD2. Losses at the gene ends were 5 bases for V and 2 bases for J; bases not matched to a gene: 11. The CDR3 is 16 residues long. The V gene's germline CDR1 is SGHAT and CDR2 FQNNGV. In DNA, the CDR3 is TGTGCCAGCAGCCACCGCTGGGGAGCGGGACAAGAGACCCAGTACTTC. Translated, it gives CASSHRWGAGQETQYF.

The rearrangement joins TRBV28 to TRBJ2-5; TRBD1 is a possible D gene (5 bases). The germline gives CDR1 MDHEN, CDR2 SYDVKM. Trimming took off 6 bases at V and 5 bases at J, with 16 bases between the two ends. CDR3 length equals 14 residues. The CDR3 DNA follows: TGTGCCAGCAGCCCAGGGCCCCTCCCGGAGACCCAGTACTTC. Protein: CASSPGPLPETQYF. Full variable domain (remainder filled in from reference TRBV28 and TRBJ2-5): DVKVTQSSRYLVKRTGEKVFLECVQDMDHENMFWYRQDPGLGLRLIYFSYDVKMKEKGDIPEGYSVSREKKERFSLILESASTNQTSMYLCASSPGPLPETQYFGPGTRLLVL.

The V call is TRBV11-2, the J call TRBJ2-3; D uncertain. There are 14 residues in the CDR3. The V end was cut by 1 base, the J end by 10 bases, with 15 bases between. CDR1 is SGHAT, CDR2 FQNNGV, per germline. In DNA, the CDR3 is TGTGCCAGCAGCTTAGGCGCTACGTATACGCCGCAGTATTTT. Encoded protein: CASSLGATYTPQYF.

Details on this clone: At one of its ends the junction is not consistent with the germline gene, which may arise from a read error. The J gene is TRBJ2-7, the V gene TRBV6-1; 10 bases map to TRBD1. The germline V gene encodes CDR1 MNHNS and CDR2 SASEGT. This CDR3 contains 12 residues. The CDR3 spells CASSLGTGVQRF. CDR3 in DNA: TGTGCCAGCAGCCTAGGGACAGGGGTACAGAGATTC.

As to this clone: The identical CDR3 is also encoded by other nucleotide sequences in the sample. The rearrangement joins TRBV27 to TRBJ2-7; TRBD2 is a possible D gene (5 bases). The V and J ends lost 3 bases and 4 bases respectively, with 10 bases between them. This CDR3 contains 13 residues. From germline, CDR1 is MNHEY and CDR2 SMNVEV (reference sequence). The CDR3 nucleotides read TGTGCCAGCAGTTTCGGACGGGGTTACGAGCAGTACTTC. Its protein is CASSFGRGYEQYF.

J is TRBJ2-5 and V is TRBV28; D is uncertain. V was pared by 2 bases and J by 1 base, with 8 bases between. Germline lookup yields CDR1 MDHEN and CDR2 SYDVKM. This CDR3 has 14 amino acids. The CDR3 region has the DNA TGTGCCAGCAGTTTAGGGTACTCCCAAGAGACCCAGTACTTC. Protein: CASSLGYSQETQYF.

This chain uses TRBV27 with TRBJ1-1; 7 bases are shared with TRBD1. The CDR3 contains 14 residues. Losses at the gene ends were 10 bases for V and 0 bases for J; bases not matched to a gene: 8. CDR1 MNHEY and CDR2 SMNVEV come from the germline V gene (reference sequence). Here the CDR3 DNA reads TGTGCCACTCGGACAGGAACCATGAACACTGAAGCTTTCTTT. Translating gives CATRTGTMNTEAFF.

The chain has TRBV30 and TRBJ2-1; 10 bases fit TRBD2. The CDR3 loop spans 14 amino acids. With 5 bases clipped from V and 8 bases from J, the junction kept 9 bases outside the gene matches. Germline V gives CDR1 GTSNPN, CDR2 SVGIG (reference sequence). The CDR3 region is CAWWPGLAPDEQFF. CDR3 coding DNA: TGTGCCTGGTGGCCGGGACTAGCGCCTGATGAGCAGTTCTTC.